The 31 T cell receptor beta chains listed next were all sequenced from one sample in a study of T cells in Graves' hyperthyroidism and ophthalmopathy. TCR beta CDR3 region amplification was performed from RNA transcripts. When the TCR CDR3 underwent first-round RT-PCR, the HTBI primer set was used. One entry per CDR3 protein results from TCRdb running MiXCR on the multiplex PCR reads. The sample shows about half a million distinct CDR3 sequences, approximately 25% of them seen only once. Input material: blood. The origin of the receptors is a woman in her 30s with Graves' ophthalmopathy.

Ten or more counts support this clonotype. The chain is built from TRBV25-1 and TRBJ1-1; D gene ambiguous. Trimming cost V 4 bases and J 1 base, with 10 bases left between them. This CDR3 is built from 14 residues. Germline CDR1 and CDR2: MGHDK and SYGVNS. CDR3 sequence reads: CASSGPAGNTEAFF. The CDR3 nucleotides are TGTGCCAGCAGTGGGCCAGCGGGGAACACTGAAGCTTTCTTT. Using reference TRBV25-1 and TRBJ1-1 for the parts outside the CDR3, the full variable domain is EADIYQTPRYLVIGTGKKITLECSQTMGHDKMYWYQQDPGMELHLIHYSYGVNSTEKGDLSSESTVSRIRTEHFPLTLESARPSHTSQYLCASSGPAGNTEAFFGQGTRLTVV.

This clonotype was seen more than once but under ten times. The V and J genes are TRBV28 and TRBJ2-3; D unresolved. The length of the CDR3 is 13 residues. CDR1 is MDHEN, CDR2 SYDVKM, per germline. V lost 6 bases and J 0 bases, leaving 7 bases between the germline ends. The DNA of the CDR3 is TGTGCCAGCAGCCCCGAAAGCACAGATACGCAGTATTTT. Protein sequence: CASSPESTDTQYF.

In its sample, this clonotype was seen many times. This may come from a read error, since a much larger clone is one base off. The CDR3 nucleotides read TGTGACAGCAGTTACCTGAGGGGGCACGCTGAAGCTTTCTTT. It codes for CDSSYLRGHAEAFF. This sequence joins TRBV6-2 or TRBV6-3 and TRBJ1-1, with 7 bases that match TRBD1. This CDR3 is built from 14 residues. Germline V gives CDR1 MNHEY, CDR2 SVGEGT.

Note on this clonotype: One end of the junction does not line up with germline, which may come from a read error. V is TRBV12-3 or TRBV12-4 and J is TRBJ1-2; 8 nucleotides agree with TRBD1. The CDR3 spans 18 residues. CDR3 DNA: TGTGCCAGCAGCTTAGTGAGTGACAGGGGACGCCGGAACTATGGCTACACCTTC. Translated: CASSLVSDRGRRNYGYTF.

Ten or more counts support this clonotype. At one end, the junction sequence differs from germline, possibly due to a read error. The chain combines TRBV29-1 with TRBJ2-5; maybe TRBD2 (6 bases). This CDR3 spans 13 amino acids. Germline assignment: CDR1 SQVTM and CDR2 ANQGSEA. CDR3 bases: TGCAGCGGGGCCTTGGGGGGAGAAGAGGCCCAGTACTTC. The encoded protein is CSGALGGEEAQYF.

This clonotype was counted a single time. This rearrangement joins TRBV6-1 to TRBJ2-3, with 7 bases matching TRBD2. Germline V CDR1 and CDR2: MNHNS, SASEGT. V lost 7 bases to trimming and J lost 2 bases; unmatched junction nucleotides: 12. The CDR3 runs 16 residues. DNA of the CDR3: TGTGCCAGCAAATTGGGGCTAGCGGAGAACACAGATACGCAGTATTTT. This encodes CASKLGLAENTDTQYF.

This clonotype showed up many times. V is TRBV29-1 and J is TRBJ2-7; D ambiguous. Germline values: CDR1 SQVTM, CDR2 ANQGSEA. The length of the CDR3 is 10 residues. Trimming removed 6 bases at V and 6 bases at J, with 9 bases between. For the CDR3, the DNA is TGCAGCGTCTACAGAGGCGAGCAGTACTTC. Translation: CSVYRGEQYF.

The J gene is TRBJ1-2, the V gene TRBV12-3 or TRBV12-4; D possibly corresponds to TRBD1 (5 bases). The germline V and J ends were trimmed by 4 bases and 8 bases, with 14 bases remaining between them. The CDR3 spans 13 residues. DNA of the CDR3: TGTGCCAGCAGTTCTTCAGGGCTTAAGGGCTACACCTTC. It specifies CASSSSGLKGYTF.

This clonotype was picked up many times. The CDR3 DNA is TGTGCCAGCAGCAACTTAGACGGGAGGGGCGAGCAGTACTTC. This sequence encodes CASSNLDGRGEQYF. The genes are TRBV3-1 and TRBJ2-7, with 8 positions matching TRBD2. The CDR3 is made up of 14 amino acids. Germline values: CDR1 LGHDT, CDR2 YNNKEL (reference sequence). V was clipped by 5 bases and J by 6 bases; unmatched bases: 9.

This clonotype occurred many times. The rearrangement joins TRBV7-9 to TRBJ1-4; D perhaps matches TRBD1 (5 bases). With 5 bases removed from V and 8 bases from J, the gap between germline ends came to 15 bases. Germline assignment: CDR1 SEHNR and CDR2 FQNEAQ (reference sequence). This CDR3 comprises 14 residues. CDR3 sequence: CASSNRGHLEKLFF. CDR3 DNA sequence: TGTGCCAGCAGCAACCGGGGCCACCTAGAAAAACTGTTTTTT.

In this sample, this clonotype turned up many times. This chain connects TRBV6-5 to TRBJ2-5; either TRBD1 or TRBD2 may supply D (5 bases each). Germline V lookup: CDR1 MNHEY, CDR2 SVGAGI. There are 16 residues in the CDR3. Trimming stripped 2 bases from V and 0 bases from J, with 13 bases between. DNA of the CDR3: TGTGCCAGCAGTTACATTTACGGGGCGTACCAAGAGACCCAGTACTTC. Translated: CASSYIYGAYQETQYF.

In this sample, this clonotype turned up a few times. One junction end does not reproduce the germline sequence, and a read error may be involved. V is TRBV12-3 or TRBV12-4 and J is TRBJ2-4; 8 bases match TRBD1. CDR3 length: 13 residues. As DNA, the CDR3 is TGTGCCAGCAGTTCGGGACAGGAAAACATTAAGTACTTC. Amino acids: CASSSGQENIKYF.

This clonotype was seen many times. This rearrangement joins TRBV20-1 to TRBJ1-5; D unclear. The CDR3 length is 15 residues. CDR1 and CDR2 from the germline V gene are DFQATT and SNEGSKA (reference sequence). V lost 3 bases and J 1 base, leaving 13 bases between the germline ends. The chain's CDR3 is CSASPRRGSNQPQHF. The CDR3 DNA sequence: TGCAGTGCTAGTCCCCGCCGAGGCAGCAATCAGCCCCAGCATTTT.

This chain connects TRBV27 to TRBJ1-2, with D possibly TRBD1 on 6 matching bases. The CDR3 runs 15 residues. V shed 0 bases and J shed 5 bases, with 13 bases lying between them. Germline CDR1 is MNHEY and CDR2 is SMNVEV (reference sequence). CDR3 coding DNA: TGTGCCAGCAGTTTATCGACAGGTTCTAGGTATGGCTACACCTTC. Protein: CASSLSTGSRYGYTF.

This clonotype was seen ten or more times. The genes are TRBV7-8 and TRBJ1-2; possible D gene TRBD1, 5 bases. The CDR3 contains 13 residues. Deletions cut 3 bases from V and 5 bases from J, with 10 bases between. The germline gives CDR1 SGHVS, CDR2 FQNEAQ. CDR3 in amino acids: CASSLGPDYGYTF. CDR3 DNA: TGTGCCAGCAGCTTGGGGCCGGATTATGGCTACACCTTC. Looking up the rest from reference TRBV7-8 and TRBJ1-2 gives the full variable domain: GAGVSQSPRYKVAKRGQDVALRCDPISGHVSLFWYQQALGQGPEFLTYFQNEAQLDKSGLPSDRFFAERPEGSVSTLKIQRTQQEDSAVYLCASSLGPDYGYTFGSGTRLTVV.

This clonotype was seen ten or more times. The V and J genes are TRBV5-6 and TRBJ1-1; no clear D. Germline V gives CDR1 SGHDT, CDR2 YYEEEE. This CDR3 has 14 amino acids. V lost 0 bases to trimming and J lost 7 bases, with 13 bases between them. CDR3 amino acids: CASSLAWGTFEAFF. The CDR3 nucleotides are TGTGCCAGCAGCTTGGCATGGGGTACCTTTGAAGCTTTCTTT.

This clonotype has at least ten counts. This chain joins TRBV6-5 and TRBJ1-2; D unclear. Germline V CDR1 and CDR2: MNHEY, SVGAGI. The CDR3 extends over 15 amino acids. Trimming took 0 bases from V and 2 from J, leaving 10 bases between them. The CDR3: CASSYSRDTNYGYTF. The CDR3 coding sequence is TGTGCCAGCAGTTACTCGAGAGACACCAACTATGGCTACACCTTC.

This clonotype was picked up many times. A much larger clone differs from this one at a single base, so this may be a read error. The CDR3 sequence: CSVEAGTAKNIKYF. The CDR3 DNA sequence: TGCAGCGTCGAAGCCGGGACAGCGAAAAACATTAAGTACTTC. The chain carries TRBV29-1 and TRBJ2-4, with 7 bases identical to TRBD1. The germline CDR1 and CDR2 sequences are SQVTM and ANQGSEA. The CDR3 sequence is 14 residues long.

This clonotype was observed many times. This chain connects TRBV7-9 to TRBJ2-7; TRBD1 agrees at 8 bases. The CDR3 is made up of 15 amino acids. Unmatched junction bases numbered 11, after V lost 6 bases and J lost 4 bases. In germline, CDR1 is SEHNR, CDR2 FQNEAQ (reference sequence). For the CDR3, the DNA is TGTGCCAGCAGAAGATCCGGACAGGGCCCTTACGAGCAGTACTTC. Protein sequence: CASRRSGQGPYEQYF.

This clonotype was found many times. The junction shows a germline mismatch at one end, possibly a read error. The chain has TRBV6-4 and TRBJ2-3, with D maybe TRBD2 (6 bases). This CDR3 has 17 amino acids. Germline-derived CDR1 and CDR2 are MRHNA and SNTAGT. The chain's CDR3 is CASSNSRLARSTDTQYF. The CDR3 bases are TGTGCCAGCAGTAACTCTAGGCTAGCGCGGTCCACAGATACGCAGTATTTT.

This clonotype was counted many times. The V gene is TRBV29-1, the J gene TRBJ2-4, with 10 bases fitting TRBD2. The junction had 4 bases not matched to a gene; V was cut back by 5 bases and J by 0 bases. The length of the CDR3 is 15 residues. Looked up from germline, CDR1 is SQVTM and CDR2 is ANQGSEA. For the CDR3, the DNA is TGCAGCGTTTGGACTAGCGGTGAAGCCAAAAACATTCAGTACTTC. This sequence encodes CSVWTSGEAKNIQYF.

This clonotype came up a few times. As DNA, the CDR3 is TGCAGTGCTAGAGACCACACCCCAGGCTACAATGAGCAGTTCTTC. This translates into CSARDHTPGYNEQFF. The chain joins TRBV20-1 to TRBJ2-1; D is unclear. The CDR3 contains 15 residues. Germline-derived CDR1 and CDR2 are DFQATT and SNEGSKA (reference sequence). V lost 0 bases to trimming and J lost 3 bases, with 12 bases between them.

The rearrangement uses TRBV11-1 and TRBJ2-7; TRBD2 matches at 11 bases. The CDR3 extends over 16 amino acids. Germline CDR1 SGHAT, CDR2 FQDESV (reference sequence). The V gene end was trimmed by 5 bases and the J gene end by 2 bases; junction bases not matched to a gene: 8. The CDR3, as DNA: TGTGCCAGCAGCCCACTGGGGACTAGCGGAACCTACGAGCAGTACTTC. This sequence encodes CASSPLGTSGTYEQYF.

This clonotype has ten or more counts. The chain recombines TRBV27 with TRBJ2-7; D is unresolved. Germline loops: CDR1 MNHEY, CDR2 SMNVEV (reference sequence). V lost 6 bases, J lost 2 bases, and 8 bases lay in between. CDR3 length: 12 residues. The CDR3: CASRGIAYEQYF. CDR3 bases: TGTGCCAGCAGGGGGATAGCCTACGAGCAGTACTTC.

The rearrangement joins TRBV28 to TRBJ1-5; 8 bases line up with TRBD1. After removal of 7 bases from V and 5 bases from J, the junction contained 7 bases not matched to a gene. Germline CDR1 MDHEN, CDR2 SYDVKM. CDR3 size: 14 residues. The CDR3 is CASNGDRGDQPQHF. The CDR3 DNA follows: TGTGCCAGCAACGGAGACAGGGGCGATCAGCCCCAGCATTTT.

There are many counts of this clonotype. The chain carries TRBV4-1 and TRBJ2-7; TRBD2 is a possible D gene (5 bases). V was shortened by 3 bases and J by 2 bases, with 11 bases between the two germline ends. CDR3 size: 14 residues. Germline lookup yields CDR1 MGHRA and CDR2 YSYEKL. DNA of the CDR3: TGCGCCAGCAGCCATGGGAGTCGGGCCTACGAGCAGTACTTC. It is translated as CASSHGSRAYEQYF.

This clonotype was detected a few times. This chain uses TRBV14 with TRBJ1-5; perhaps TRBD1 as D (5 bases). V was trimmed by 1 base and J by 12 bases, leaving 10 bases between them. Germline CDR1 and CDR2: SGHDN and FVKESK. The CDR3 spans 12 residues. The CDR3 here is CASSQGSGGQHF. The DNA for the CDR3 is TGTGCCAGCAGCCAAGGGAGCGGGGGCCAGCATTTT. Combining the CDR3 with reference TRBV14 and TRBJ1-5 gives the whole variable domain EAGVTQFPSHSVIEKGQTVTLRCDPISGHDNLYWYRRVMGKEIKFLLHFVKESKQDESGMPNNRFLAERTGGTYSTLKVQPAELEDSGVYFCASSQGSGGQHFGDGTRLSIL.

This clonotype was seen only a few times. The rearrangement links TRBV4-1 to TRBJ1-5; D might be TRBD1 (6 bases). V shed 4 bases and J shed 7 bases, with 11 bases lying between them. This CDR3 is built from 13 residues. CDR1 and CDR2 (germline): MGHRA, YSYEKL. For the CDR3, the DNA is TGCGCCAGCAGCCGGACAGTCGCCCAGCCCCAGCATTTT. Encoded protein: CASSRTVAQPQHF.

This clonotype showed up many times. The chain employs TRBV28 and TRBJ1-5; no reliable D call. Germline V lookup: CDR1 MDHEN, CDR2 SYDVKM. V lost 4 bases and J lost 4, with 5 bases in between. There are 12 residues in the CDR3. The CDR3 sequence: CASSSVNQPQHF. DNA of the CDR3: TGTGCCAGCAGTTCGGTAAATCAGCCCCAGCATTTT. The whole variable domain, filled in from reference TRBV28 and TRBJ1-5, reads DVKVTQSSRYLVKRTGEKVFLECVQDMDHENMFWYRQDPGLGLRLIYFSYDVKMKEKGDIPEGYSVSREKKERFSLILESASTNQTSMYLCASSSVNQPQHFGDGTRLSIL.

This clonotype was found many times. The chain joins TRBV6-5 to TRBJ2-7; D may be TRBD1 (6 bases). The length of the CDR3 is 14 residues. Germline CDR1 is MNHEY and CDR2 is SVGAGI. Trimming cost V 0 bases and J 0 bases, with 6 bases left between them. The CDR3 here is CASSYSGGSYEQYF. The CDR3 DNA reads TGTGCCAGCAGTTACTCAGGGGGCTCCTACGAGCAGTACTTC.

This clonotype was seen at least ten times. This sequence joins TRBV6-2 or TRBV6-3 and TRBJ1-2, with D possibly matching TRBD1 (6 bases). V lost 6 bases to trimming and J lost 0 bases, with 11 bases between them. Germline-derived CDR1 and CDR2 are MNHEY and SVGEGT. The CDR3 totals 14 residues. CDR3 region: CASRRDTTNYGYTF. CDR3 DNA sequence: TGTGCCAGCAGGCGGGACACCACTAACTATGGCTACACCTTC.